This note documents a single T cell receptor (beta chain) sequence. Its antigen is unidentified. The sample belongs to a study of cytomegalovirus exposure and HLA in healthy donors. Germline V gene data show CDR1 as SGDLS and CDR2 as YYNGEE. This CDR3 comprises 14 residues. V lost 4 bases and J 1 base, leaving 11 bases between the germline ends. Data came from immunoSEQ multiplex PCR; TCRdb stores just in-frame clones and leaves some out. The sample has approximately 150,000 clones, 85% to 90% seen once; the top ten hold 3% to 3.5%. Study-wide results and caveats: The classifier, whose performance was assessed in both the original and validation cohorts, reportedly diagnosed cytomegalovirus status with high specificity and sensitivity.

The rearrangement uses TRBV9 and TRBJ2-5, with a tentative D call TRBD1 (5 bases). The origin of this receptor is a woman aged 18-29 years in good health and CMV-seropositive. The sequencing input was PBMCs. The CDR3 region has the DNA TGTGCCAGCAGCCCCGGACAAGCCCAAGAGACCCAGTACTTC. Translating it yields CASSPGQAQETQYF.